This record looks at one T cell receptor beta chain sequence and its context. Its antigen remains undetermined. The input lacks base qualities; no much larger clone sits a single base away. The immunoSEQ Assay, a bias-controlled multiplex PCR, was used to amplify TCRbeta CDR3 regions from genomic DNA. The paper's processing steps were these. Within the assay, amplification of reference gene primers was used to estimate how many nucleated cells each sample contained. To quantify the absolute abundance of each unique TCRbeta CDR3 rearrangement, sequence reads were collapsed and filtered. Productive Simpson clonality was computed per sample as the square root of Simpson's diversity index over productive rearrangements. Entries here come from immuneACCESS through TCRdb and include only in-frame sequences with V and J called. Some clones fail to appear in such tables; in the studies checked, an unresolved V gene covers under half of the shortfall, and the cause of the remainder is unknown. The V and J calls and the clone size are those of that table, but D and trimming were determined from the DNA. A total of around 130,000 clones appear in this sample, about 80% of them only once. The ten largest account for roughly 16% of the sample.

This specimen belongs to a study of blood T cell repertoires in COVID-19 (dated by TCRdb to 2018 to 2020). Background on the whole study: Samples from collaborators originated in the United States, Italy and Spain and spanned both the acute and convalescent phases of COVID-19. The prospective study material was composed of cDNA or gDNA derived from T cells, B-cell-depleted T cells, or PBMCs. Deeply sampled blood TCRbeta repertoires from subjects exposed to, actively infected with, or recovered from COVID-19 were included in the dataset. The repertoires were released in a freely available public database meant as a resource for research on the immune response to SARS-CoV-2. The samples were drawn from two sources: the first 160 participants of the ongoing ImmuneRACE study, and 1,000 to 1,500 subjects contributed by 6 global collaborators. Nearly every sample came with metadata listing a de-identified subject ID, COVID-19 status, age in years and sex. Where HLA class I and class II types were available, the types were taken from metadata supplied by the sample provider, not from assay-based typing.

Trimming removed 2 bases from V and 2 bases from J; the gene matches leave 3 bases unexplained. CDR1 and CDR2 are drawn from the germline V gene: SGHRS, YFSETQ. The CDR3 spans 14 residues, from the cysteine through the phenylalanine. Only CDR3 DNA is held: 42 bases, read in frame from base 1. Beyond this particular receptor, the publication reports: Clinical and demographic metadata were provided uncurated, with the amount varying by source and participant.

Each collaborating institution followed its own protocols to collect whole blood in K2EDTA tubes. For TCRbeta analysis, collaborator samples were shipped as frozen whole blood, as isolated PBMCs, or as DNA extracted from either sample type. Sequenced sample: peripheral blood. The receptor chain draws on TRBV5-1 and TRBJ2-7, with 8 middle bases fitting TRBD1. This receptor was identified in a man aged 55 to 69 with active or convalescent COVID-19. The sequenced DNA: TGCGCCAGCAGCTTCGGACAGGGACCCTACGAGCAGTACTTC. Translated, this is CASSFGQGPYEQYF.